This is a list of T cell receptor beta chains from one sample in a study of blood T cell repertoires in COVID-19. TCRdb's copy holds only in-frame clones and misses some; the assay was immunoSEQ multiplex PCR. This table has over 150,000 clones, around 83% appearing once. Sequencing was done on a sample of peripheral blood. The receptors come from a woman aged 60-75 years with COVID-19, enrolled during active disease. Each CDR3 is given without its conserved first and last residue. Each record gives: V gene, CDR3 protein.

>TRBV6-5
ASIPRQGQYEQY
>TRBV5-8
ASSFRGPGNTIY
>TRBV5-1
ASSSRQGALEETQY
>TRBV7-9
ASRPQGSSYEQY
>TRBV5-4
ASSAWRTGNYGYT
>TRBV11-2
ASSLGQAINQPQH
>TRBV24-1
ATSDLGTGGPLNQPQH
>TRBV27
ASTQTPNYGYT
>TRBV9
ASSVEGTGGNYGYT
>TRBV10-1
ASSESRAPVTQY
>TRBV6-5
ASSSPSGASYNEQF
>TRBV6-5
ASSRTGTNYGYT
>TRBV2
ASTLAVTYMNEQF
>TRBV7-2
ASSGRRGRTNEKLF
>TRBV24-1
ATSDLPSGEQF
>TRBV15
ATSRVRGYQPQH
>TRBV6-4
ASSRGPNYGYT
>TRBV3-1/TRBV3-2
ASSPGDSLNTEAF
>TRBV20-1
SASTGQGSQPQH
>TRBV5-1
ASRGAGGLNTGELF
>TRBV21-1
ASRQQGTGELF
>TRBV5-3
ARSTWRQQY
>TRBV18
ASSPPTGQGSSNQPQH
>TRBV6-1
ASSEWAGGTDTQY
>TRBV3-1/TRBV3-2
ASSQGGTGSQPQH
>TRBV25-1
ASSEELFTDTQY
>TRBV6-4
ASSRGTGNGYT
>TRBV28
ASSPPGQGYGYT
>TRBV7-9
ASSYWEGSYNSPLH
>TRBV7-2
ASSSPTGRETQY
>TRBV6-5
ASIIQKISGNTIY
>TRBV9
ASSQFTTSEQF
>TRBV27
ASKEGAAYGYT
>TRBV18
ASSPGIGGDSYGYT
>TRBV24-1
ATSGEAGEQF
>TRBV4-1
ASSHPGGTEAF
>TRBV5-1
ASSKNQGILQETQY